The entry below describes one TCR beta chain. These data belong to a study of blood T cell repertoires in COVID-19. TCRdb's table, derived via immunoSEQ multiplex PCR, lists solely in-frame clones and lacks some. The sample has fewer than 200,000 clones, around 85% seen once; the top ten hold 7.5% to 10%. This CDR3 is built from 15 residues. The germline V gene encodes CDR1 MNHEY and CDR2 SMNVEV (reference sequence). V was trimmed by 6 bases and J by 4 bases, leaving 13 bases between them. The sample was peripheral blood. This sequence originates from a woman older than 75 with acute or convalescent COVID-19. The chain is built from TRBV27 and TRBJ2-6; perhaps TRBD2 as D (5 bases). Here the CDR3 reads CASRAEVPGANVLTF. CDR3 in DNA: TGTGCCAGCAGGGCGGAGGTCCCCGGGGCCAACGTCCTGACTTTC.